This T cell receptor (beta chain) derives from a study of T cell responses to AZD1222 COVID-19 vaccine. Sequencing used immunoSEQ multiplex PCR; TCRdb keeps in-frame clones, though not all of them. The sample lists some 130,000 clones, roughly 90% occurring once. Trimming removed 5 bases from V and 2 bases from J, with 17 bases in between. This CDR3 contains 16 residues. The V gene's germline CDR1 is MRHNA and CDR2 SNTAGT. The TCR originated in an adult in good health. This chain joins TRBV6-4 and TRBJ2-3, with D possibly TRBD2 on 6 matching bases. Sequences were derived from peripheral blood, sampled on day 0 of AZD1222 vaccination. CDR3 in amino acids: CASSRSVAGPTDTQYF. For the CDR3, the DNA is TGTGCCAGCAGTCGATCCGTGGCGGGACCCACAGATACGCAGTATTTT.